The 10 T cell receptor beta chains given below trace back to one sample, sequenced in a study of shared clonotypes between healthy human individuals. Repertoires were generated with immunoSEQ multiplex PCR, while TCRdb's copy carries only in-frame clones and drops some. The data show about 1 million clones, with approximately 80% seen just once and under 0.65% held by the top ten. Sequences were obtained from memory CD4+ T cells from PBMCs. The subset denotes: CD45RA-negative fraction. All receptors come from a man between 18 and 29 years old in good health. Some clones in this sample may be carry-over from other donors' samples.

This clone appeared a single time. The chain couples TRBV28 to TRBJ2-2, with 10 bases fitting TRBD1. The CDR3 runs 17 residues. Per the germline V gene, CDR1 is MDHEN and CDR2 is SYDVKM. Trimming cost V 3 bases and J 3 bases; bases outside gene matches: 7. The CDR3 sequence is CASSFVFGQGDTGELFF. In nucleotides, the CDR3 is TGTGCCAGCAGTTTCGTCTTTGGACAGGGGGACACCGGGGAGCTGTTTTTT.

Concerning this clone: One end of the junction varies from germline; a read error may be responsible. This chain links TRBV28 with TRBJ1-2, with D uncertain. Germline assignment: CDR1 MDHEN and CDR2 SYDVKM. This CDR3 has 14 amino acids. The CDR3 region is CASSLSPQSGSLPF. The CDR3 DNA sequence: TGTGCCAGCAGTTTATCCCCACAGTCCGGTAGCTTACCCTTC.

The chain is built from TRBV28 and TRBJ2-3, with D possibly called TRBD1 or TRBD2 (5 bases each). The germline V gene has CDR1 MDHEN and CDR2 SYDVKM. V dropped 5 bases and J dropped 5 bases, with 23 bases sitting between them. The CDR3 length is 17 residues. Here the CDR3 reads CASSRLGADKSEDTQYF. The CDR3 DNA reads TGTGCCAGCAGTCGACTCGGGGCGGACAAGTCGGAAGATACGCAGTATTTT.

DNA for the CDR3: TGCGCCAGCAGCCAAGCTCTAGGTGTGAAGACCCAGTACTTC. This codes for CASSQALGVKTQYF. The V call is TRBV4-3, the J call TRBJ2-5, with D unclear. Germline-derived CDR1 and CDR2 are LGHNA and YSLEER. The CDR3 is made up of 14 amino acids. With 1 base removed from V and 6 bases from J, the gap between germline ends came to 12 bases.

V is TRBV9 and J is TRBJ1-2; D remains ambiguous. Deletions cut 0 bases from V and 4 bases from J, with 10 bases between. The CDR3 covers 14 residues. Germline loops: CDR1 SGDLS, CDR2 YYNGEE. For the CDR3, the DNA is TGTGCCAGCAGCGTAGGATCGGGAGGCTATGGCTACACCTTC. Translating it yields CASSVGSGGYGYTF.

The rearrangement joins TRBV2 to TRBJ2-1, with D unresolved. This CDR3 spans 14 amino acids. V was shortened by 3 bases and J by 3 bases, with 9 bases between the two germline ends. The germline V gene has CDR1 SNHLY and CDR2 FYNNEI. CDR3 DNA sequence: TGTGCCAGCAGTGACTCCTTAAACTACAATGAGCAGTTCTTC. It translates to CASSDSLNYNEQFF. Filled out from reference TRBV2 and TRBJ2-1, the complete variable domain reads EPEVTQTPSHQVTQMGQEVILRCVPISNHLYFYWYRQILGQKVEFLVSFYNNEISEKSEIFDDQFSVERPDGSNFTLKIRSTKLEDSAMYFCASSDSLNYNEQFFGPGTRLTVL.

The chain has TRBV21-1 and TRBJ1-2; the table's D call TRBD1 went unverified against the DNA. TRBV21-1 is shown as a pseudogene. The CDR3 is 14 amino acids. The CDR3 region is CARIRVSGAGGYTF. The DNA for the CDR3 is TGTGCCAGGATTAGGGTTTCAGGGGCAGGTGGCTACACCTTC.

The CDR3: CASSFMGTGTDTQYF. CDR3 DNA sequence: TGTGCCAGCAGCTTTATGGGGACGGGGACAGATACGCAGTATTTT. The chain combines TRBV11-2 with TRBJ2-3; the D call may be TRBD1 or TRBD2 (5 bases each). Germline V gene lookup returns CDR1 SGHAT and CDR2 FQNNGV. The CDR3 covers 15 residues. Trimming cost V 3 bases and J 3 bases, with 13 bases left between them.

The V and J genes are TRBV7-9 and TRBJ2-5; the D is unclear. The ends were cut back, 8 bases at V and 2 bases at J, with 15 bases in the middle. Germline CDR1 is SEHNR and CDR2 is FQNEAQ (reference sequence). CDR3 length: 14 amino acids. Here the CDR3 DNA reads TGTGCCAGCGCCAACCGGGTGGGACAAGAGACCCAGTACTTC. This sequence encodes CASANRVGQETQYF.

The rearrangement joins TRBV28 to TRBJ2-7, with D possibly TRBD1 on 6 matching bases. Trimming took 4 bases from V and 2 from J, leaving 12 bases between them. The CDR3 has 14 residues. CDR1 and CDR2 from the germline V gene are MDHEN and SYDVKM. As DNA, the CDR3 is TGTGCCAGCAGTTCTCCCAGGGGCCCCTACGAGCAGTACTTC. Protein product: CASSSPRGPYEQYF.